This T cell receptor beta chain was captured in a study of cytomegalovirus exposure and HLA in healthy donors. Findings and caveats of the study: According to the study, around 150 TCR beta chains were cytomegalovirus-associated. Most TCR sequences were seen very rarely across donors, but some public TCRs occurred in many. There were a few CMV-associated chains whose specificity for CMV antigens was confirmed in vitro.

TCRdb's copy holds only in-frame clones and misses some; the assay was immunoSEQ multiplex PCR. The sample shows around 200,000 clones, roughly 84% of them seen only once. CDR1 is MNHNY, CDR2 SVGAGI, per germline (reference sequence). V shed 5 bases and J 10 bases; nucleotides not matched to a gene: 13. This CDR3 region has 16 residues. Turning to this clone: Its antigen is unidentified.

The chain is built from TRBV6-6 and TRBJ1-6; 8 positions agree with TRBD1. The sequence derives from a young woman in good health and CMV-seropositive. Sequencing was carried out using PBMCs. CDR3 loop: CASSGGGQGSTSPLHF. CDR3 DNA sequence: TGTGCCAGCAGTGGGGGCGGACAGGGCTCAACCTCACCCCTCCACTTT.